The present T cell receptor (beta chain) was sequenced within a study of identical twins. TCRdb re-called the 5' RACE reads through MiXCR, storing one row per CDR3 protein. The sample lists 1.5 million to 2 million distinct CDR3 sequences, roughly 35% occurring once. Points from the study as a whole: Analyses of zero insertions could, in part, be confounded by invariant MAIT and iNKT cells. Models came in too low on out-of-frame TCR alpha sharing in monozygotic twins.

The CDR3 loop spans 14 amino acids. The V gene lost 2 bases and the J gene lost 6 bases, with 13 bases spanning the gap. With regard to this clonotype: The antigen is unknown.

This receptor was taken from a newborn girl in good health. The chain combines TRBV12-3 or TRBV12-4 with TRBJ1-2; TRBD1 might be the D (5 bases). Material for sequencing was cord blood. The CDR3 DNA reads as TGTGCCAGCAGTTTACGAACAGGCTGGAATGGCTACACCTTC. It encodes CASSLRTGWNGYTF.